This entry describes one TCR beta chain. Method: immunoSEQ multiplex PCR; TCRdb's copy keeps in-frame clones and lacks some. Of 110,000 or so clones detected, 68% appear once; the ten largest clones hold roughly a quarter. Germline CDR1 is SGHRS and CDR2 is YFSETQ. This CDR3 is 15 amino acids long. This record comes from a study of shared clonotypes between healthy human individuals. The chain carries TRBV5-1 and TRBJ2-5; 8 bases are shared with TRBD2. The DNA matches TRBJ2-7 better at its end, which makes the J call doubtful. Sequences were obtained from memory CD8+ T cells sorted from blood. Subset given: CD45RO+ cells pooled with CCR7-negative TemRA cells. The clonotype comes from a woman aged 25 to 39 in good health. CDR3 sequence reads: CASSPQGSGSYEQYF. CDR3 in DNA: TGCGCCAGCAGCCCCCAGGGGAGCGGGAGTTACGAGCAGTACTTC.